This T cell receptor beta chain was recorded in a study of T cell repertoires in cytomegalovirus infection. Study details: An indication of both CMV infection and matching HLA type came from public TCR beta signatures. Study results and caveats: People with CMV and the relevant HLA were identified by cumulative public TCR beta family frequency. Clonotype analysis showed dominance of the ex vivo response by HLA-C-restricted CMV-specific TCR beta clonotypes.

TCRdb called the reads again in MiXCR, with one record for every CDR3 protein. The data contain a few hundred thousand distinct CDR3 sequences, roughly 16% of them singletons. This clonotype occurred many times. No antigen is known for it. This sequence originates from a human donor in good health (CMV status not recorded). Some clones in this sample may be carry-over from other donors' samples. The source material was PBMCs.

The CDR3 region has the DNA TGTGCCAGCAGCTTAGGATTAGCGGCAGAGACCCAGTACTTC. Its translation: CASSLGLAAETQYF. The gene calls are TRBV7-2 and TRBJ2-5; tentative D call: TRBD2 (6 bases). V was cut by 1 base and J by 4 bases, with 10 bases left in between. Germline assignment: CDR1 SGHTA and CDR2 FQGNSA. The CDR3 has 14 amino acids.